What follows are 23 T cell receptor beta chains derived from one specimen sequenced in a study of blood T cell repertoires in COVID-19. Repertoires were generated with immunoSEQ multiplex PCR, while TCRdb's copy carries only in-frame clones and drops some. The table includes roughly 250,000 clones, around 87% detected once. The sequenced sample consisted of PBMCs or T cells enriched from blood (not recorded which). The receptors were sampled from a woman aged 45-59 years who had recovered from COVID-19.

The chain links TRBV18 to TRBJ1-2; D is ambiguous. Between the trimmed V and J ends, which lost 0 bases and 2 bases, there was a span of 7 bases. In germline, CDR1 is KGHSH, CDR2 LQKENI. The CDR3 runs to 14 residues. The CDR3, as DNA: TGTGCCAGCTCACCACCGACACGGAACTATGGCTACACCTTC. This translates into CASSPPTRNYGYTF.

This sequence joins TRBV30 and TRBJ2-3, with D possibly matching TRBD2 (6 bases). V lost 4 bases and J lost 2, with 13 bases in between. CDR1 is GTSNPN, CDR2 SVGIG, per germline (reference sequence). This CDR3 spans 14 amino acids. CDR3 coding DNA: TGTGCCTGGAACGGACTAAGCTACACAGATACGCAGTATTTT. As protein: CAWNGLSYTDTQYF.

The genes are TRBV5-4 and TRBJ1-1; possibly TRBD1 for D (5 bases). Germline V CDR1 and CDR2: SGHNT, YYREEE (reference sequence). Trimming cost V 2 bases and J 2 bases, with 13 bases left between them. The CDR3 loop spans 15 amino acids. The CDR3 protein is CASSLRSGANTEAFF. In DNA form, the CDR3 reads TGTGCCAGCAGCTTAAGATCTGGGGCCAACACTGAAGCTTTCTTT.

This sequence joins TRBV7-9 and TRBJ2-5; D may be TRBD2 (7 bases). The V and J ends lost 4 bases and 1 base respectively, with 13 bases between them. The germline V gene has CDR1 SEHNR and CDR2 FQNEAQ (reference sequence). There are 15 residues in the CDR3. DNA for the CDR3: TGTGCCAGCAGCTCCAAGGGGGGGATCCAAGAGACCCAGTACTTC. It is translated as CASSSKGGIQETQYF.

V gene TRBV3-1 (or the pseudogene TRBV3-2) combines with J gene TRBJ2-3, with D possibly TRBD2 on 5 matching bases. This CDR3 is built from 15 residues. V was trimmed by 3 bases and J by 0 bases, leaving 10 bases between them. Germline V gene lookup returns CDR1 LGHDT and CDR2 YNNKEL (reference sequence). CDR3 protein: CASSQSGGSTDTQYF. CDR3 coding DNA: TGTGCCAGCAGCCAGTCTGGCGGGAGCACAGATACGCAGTATTTT.

This chain connects TRBV12-3 or TRBV12-4 to TRBJ1-2; no clear D gene. V lost 3 bases to trimming and J lost 8 bases, with 10 bases between them. The CDR3 contains 12 residues. The CDR3 here is CASSFSTVGYTF. The CDR3 coding sequence is TGTGCCAGCAGTTTCTCTACAGTGGGCTACACCTTC.

The chain links TRBV15 to TRBJ2-6; TRBD1 agrees at 11 bases. The CDR3 covers 16 residues. CDR1 and CDR2 from the germline V gene are LNHNV and YYDKDF (reference sequence). The J segment lost 0 bases and the V segment lost 8 bases, leaving 3 bases of the junction unmatched. CDR3 sequence reads: CATRDRGSSGANVLTF. As DNA, the CDR3 is TGTGCCACCCGGGACAGGGGGAGCTCTGGGGCCAACGTCCTGACTTTC.

This clone was seen only a few times. The V gene is TRBV6-1, the J gene TRBJ1-2; D not certain. Germline-derived CDR1 and CDR2 are MNHNS and SASEGT. This CDR3 is built from 13 residues. V was cut by 2 bases and J by 10 bases, with 14 bases left in between. Here the CDR3 DNA reads TGTGCCAGCAGTGAAATCAGGCGGGTCTACTACACCTTC. It yields the protein CASSEIRRVYYTF.

The J gene is TRBJ1-2, the V gene TRBV5-1; 8 bases line up with TRBD1. The CDR3 length is 14 residues. V shed 3 bases, J shed 6 bases, and the junction held 7 bases outside the gene matches. Germline assignment: CDR1 SGHRS and CDR2 YFSETQ. The CDR3 sequence: CASSYGQGMDGYTF. The CDR3 bases are TGCGCCAGCAGCTACGGACAGGGTATGGATGGCTACACCTTC.

The rearrangement uses TRBV6-5 and TRBJ2-3, with 8 bases matching TRBD2. Losses at the gene ends were 6 bases for V and 8 bases for J; bases not matched to a gene: 10. Germline values: CDR1 MNHEY, CDR2 SVGAGI. The CDR3 has 14 amino acids. The CDR3 sequence is CASSLSGAPGTQYF. CDR3 in DNA: TGTGCCAGCAGCCTTAGCGGGGCCCCAGGTACGCAGTATTTT.

The V and J genes are TRBV5-5 and TRBJ2-7; 8 nucleotides line up with TRBD1. With 2 bases clipped from V and 2 bases from J, the junction kept 6 bases outside the gene matches. This CDR3 contains 15 residues. Looked up from germline, CDR1 is SGHKS and CDR2 is YYEKEE (reference sequence). The CDR3 bases are TGTGCCAGCAGCTTAACACAGGGGGAAACCTACGAGCAGTACTTC. It is translated as CASSLTQGETYEQYF.

The sample holds a few counts of this clone. This chain links TRBV11-2 with TRBJ2-7, with TRBD2 identical over 11 bases. The CDR3 is made up of 14 amino acids. Germline CDR1 and CDR2: SGHAT and FQNNGV. J lost 4 bases, V lost 5 bases, and 4 bases had no gene match. CDR3 region: CASSQGLAGYEQYF. For the CDR3, the DNA is TGTGCCAGCAGCCAAGGACTAGCGGGTTACGAGCAGTACTTC.

The V call is TRBV5-1, the J call TRBJ2-6; tentative D call: TRBD2 (5 bases). The CDR3 runs to 16 residues. V was pared by 5 bases and J by 0 bases, with 12 bases between. Germline assignment: CDR1 SGHRS and CDR2 YFSETQ. In nucleotides, the CDR3 is TGCGCCAGCAGTCCCGACTACAGCTCTGGGGCCAACGTCCTGACTTTC. Its translation is CASSPDYSSGANVLTF.

The chain combines TRBV18 with TRBJ1-1; D ambiguous. Looked up from germline, CDR1 is KGHSH and CDR2 is LQKENI. The CDR3 extends over 14 amino acids. The V end lost 3 bases, the J end lost 7 bases, and 15 bases lay between the germline ends. The CDR3 region has the DNA TGTGCCAGCTCACCGCGTCGGGAAGATGGTGAAGCTTTCTTT. Translated: CASSPRREDGEAFF. The full variable domain, completed using reference TRBV18 and TRBJ1-1, is NAGVMQNPRHLVRRRGQEARLRCSPMKGHSHVYWYRQLPEEGLKFMVYLQKENIIDESGMPKERFSAEFPKEGPSILRIQQVVRGDSAAYFCASSPRREDGEAFFGQGTRLTVV.

V usage is TRBV18 and J usage is TRBJ2-5; 8 positions match TRBD2. The CDR3 consists of 15 residues. Germline trimming cut 2 bases from V and 5 bases from J; bases unmatched to any gene: 7. Germline loops: CDR1 KGHSH, CDR2 LQKENI. The CDR3 nucleotides are TGTGCCAGCTCACCAGTAAGCGGGAGCGCTGAGACCCAGTACTTC. Protein: CASSPVSGSAETQYF.

In this sample, this clone turned up once. The rearrangement uses TRBV28 and TRBJ2-2, with D unresolved. Germline-derived CDR1 and CDR2 are MDHEN and SYDVKM. The CDR3 totals 13 residues. Trimming pared 3 bases from V and 6 bases from J, leaving 8 bases between. The CDR3 protein is CASSLRSSGELFF. The CDR3 DNA reads TGTGCCAGCAGTTTGAGGTCCTCCGGGGAGCTGTTTTTT.

The V call is TRBV5-1, the J call TRBJ1-2; unclear D gene. V lost 1 base to trimming and J lost 4 bases, with 17 bases between them. This CDR3 region has 16 residues. Germline lookup yields CDR1 SGHRS and CDR2 YFSETQ. CDR3 nucleotides: TGCGCCAGCAGCTTGAATCTCTCGCCAGGAATCTATGGCTACACCTTC. Its translation is CASSLNLSPGIYGYTF.

This chain joins TRBV11-2 and TRBJ2-7, with D unresolved. The CDR3 runs to 16 residues. The germline V gene has CDR1 SGHAT and CDR2 FQNNGV. Trimming cost V 4 bases and J 4 bases, with 20 bases left between them. The CDR3 loop is CASSWVFWSPIYEQYF. CDR3 sequence (DNA): TGTGCCAGCAGCTGGGTTTTTTGGAGTCCAATTTACGAGCAGTACTTC.

The chain uses TRBV2 and TRBJ2-1, with D possibly being TRBD2 (6 bases). The ends were cut back, 9 bases at V and 0 bases at J, with 9 bases in the middle. The CDR3 sequence is 13 residues long. Germline-derived CDR1 and CDR2 are SNHLY and FYNNEI. CDR3 nucleotide sequence: TGTGCCAGTAAGCGGGCCTCCTACAATGAGCAGTTCTTC. Its protein product is CASKRASYNEQFF.

This chain links TRBV9 with TRBJ1-1, with 11 positions matching TRBD1. Germline assignment: CDR1 SGDLS and CDR2 YYNGEE. The CDR3 runs to 15 residues. Losses at the gene ends were 6 bases for V and 1 base for J; bases not matched to a gene: 5. CDR3 residues: CASNSGTGGNTEAFF. CDR3 DNA: TGTGCCAGCAATTCCGGGACAGGGGGGAACACTGAAGCTTTCTTT.

V gene TRBV6-6 combines with J gene TRBJ1-2; a weak D match, TRBD1 (5 bases). With 6 bases removed from V and 8 bases from J, the gap between germline ends came to 16 bases. The CDR3 covers 13 residues. CDR1 is MNHNY and CDR2 is SVGAGI in the germline V gene (reference sequence). The CDR3 region is CASSPHMKGGYTF. Here the CDR3 DNA reads TGTGCCAGCAGCCCTCACATGAAGGGGGGCTACACCTTC.

J is TRBJ2-1 and V is TRBV7-2; 8 nucleotides agree with TRBD2. Looked up from germline, CDR1 is SGHTA and CDR2 is FQGNSA. V was pared by 1 base and J by 4 bases, with 6 bases of the junction left unmatched. This CDR3 has 16 residues. The CDR3 sequence: CASSLVAGSTYNEQFF. The CDR3 nucleotides read TGTGCCAGCAGCTTAGTAGCGGGAAGTACGTACAATGAGCAGTTCTTC.

The genes are TRBV5-1 and TRBJ2-2, with D maybe TRBD2 (6 bases). Looked up from germline, CDR1 is SGHRS and CDR2 is YFSETQ. V was clipped by 0 bases and J by 5 bases, with 17 bases between them. This CDR3 is 17 amino acids long. The CDR3 protein is CASSLEGPGLRTGELFF. In nucleotides, the CDR3 is TGCGCCAGCAGCTTGGAAGGGCCGGGACTCCGTACCGGGGAGCTGTTTTTT. The complete variable domain, with remaining parts taken from reference TRBV5-1 and TRBJ2-2, reads KAGVTQTPRYLIKTRGQQVTLSCSPISGHRSVSWYQQTPGQGLQFLFEYFSETQRNKGNFPGRFSGRQFSNSRSEMNVSTLELGDSALYLCASSLEGPGLRTGELFFGEGSRLTVL.